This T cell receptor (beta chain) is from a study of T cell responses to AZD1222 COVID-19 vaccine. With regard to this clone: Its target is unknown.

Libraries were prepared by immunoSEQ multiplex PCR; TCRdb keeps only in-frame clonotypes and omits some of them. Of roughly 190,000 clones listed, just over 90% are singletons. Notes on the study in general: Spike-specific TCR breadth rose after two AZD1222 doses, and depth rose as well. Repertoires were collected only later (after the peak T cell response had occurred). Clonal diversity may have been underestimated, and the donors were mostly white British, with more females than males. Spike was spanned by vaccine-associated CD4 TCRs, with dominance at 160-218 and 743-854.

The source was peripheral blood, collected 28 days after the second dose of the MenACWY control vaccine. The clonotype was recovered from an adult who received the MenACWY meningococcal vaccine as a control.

For the CDR3, the DNA is TGTGCCGGCGGGGAGACGCAGTATTTT. The encoded protein is CAGGETQYF. The chain is built from TRBV30 and TRBJ2-3; tentative D call: TRBD2 (6 bases). V was trimmed by 8 bases and J by 9 bases, leaving 9 bases between them. Looked up from germline, CDR1 is GTSNPN and CDR2 is SVGIG (reference sequence). CDR3 size: 9 residues. Combining the CDR3 with reference TRBV30 and TRBJ2-3 gives the whole variable domain SQTIHQWPATLVQPVGSPLSLECTVEGTSNPNLYWYRQAAGRGLQLLFYSVGIGQISSEVPQNLSASRPQDRQFILSSKKLLLSDSGFYLCAGGETQYFGPGTRLTVL.